This is a list of T cell receptor beta chains from one sample in a study of blood T cells in healthy people across ages. Each CDR3 protein is one row after TCRdb ran MiXCR on the 5' RACE reads. The table records 1.8 million or so distinct CDR3 sequences, approximately 39% of them present only once. Material for sequencing was blood. Source of these receptors: a human donor in good health. Both conserved end residues are part of each CDR3. A D gene is named only where the DNA matches it firmly. Clone size appears in some rows only: once, few, many, or a class for an expanded clone.

clone_size d_call j_call v_call cdr3_aa cdr3_nt
. TRBD1 TRBJ1-2 TRBV12-3/TRBV12-4 CASSFQTGGDGYTF TGTGCCAGCAGTTTTCAGACAGGGGGCGATGGCTACACCTTC
. TRBD1 TRBJ1-6 TRBV5-1 CASSARQGTGSPLHF TGCGCCAGTAGCGCTCGACAGGGTACGGGTTCACCCCTCCACTTT
. . TRBJ1-5 TRBV27 CASSPRGVGNQPQHF TGTGCCAGCAGTCCCCGTGGGGTGGGCAATCAGCCCCAGCATTTT
. TRBD2 TRBJ2-2 TRBV6-5 CASNFGGGAGELFF TGTGCCAGCAACTTCGGCGGGGGGGCCGGGGAGCTGTTTTTT
few TRBD2 TRBJ2-7 TRBV14 CASTPLAGTYEQYF TGTGCCAGCACGCCTCTAGCGGGGACCTACGAGCAGTACTTC
. TRBD1 TRBJ1-5 TRBV4-1 CASSQEGTGGTSQHF TGCGCCAGCAGCCAAGAGGGGACAGGGGGCACAAGCCAGCATTTT
. . TRBJ1-1 TRBV12-3/TRBV12-4 CASTLMRAANTEAFF TGTGCCAGCACCCTAATGCGGGCAGCGAACACTGAAGCTTTCTTT
. TRBD2 TRBJ2-7 TRBV4-1 CTSSPSLAGAYEQYF TGCACCAGCAGCCCCTCTCTAGCGGGGGCCTACGAGCAGTACTTC
few . TRBJ1-2 TRBV7-2 CASSLVRGEGGYTF TGTGCCAGCAGCTTAGTCCGGGGTGAGGGTGGCTACACCTTC
. TRBD1 TRBJ1-5 TRBV10-3 CAISESIPGQGAVRPQHF TGTGCCATCAGTGAGTCGATCCCGGGACAGGGGGCTGTTAGGCCCCAGCATTTT
. . TRBJ1-2 TRBV6-5 CASMADYGYTF TGTGCCAGCATGGCTGACTATGGCTACACCTTC
. TRBD2 TRBJ2-3 TRBV24-1 CATSVGSGGFTDTQYF TGTGCCACCAGTGTTGGTAGCGGGGGCTTCACAGATACGCAGTATTTT
few TRBD1 TRBJ2-7 TRBV7-6 CASSETGENEQYF TGTGCCAGCAGCGAGACAGGGGAAAACGAGCAGTACTTC
few TRBD1 TRBJ2-3 TRBV7-8 CASTLTGVSTDTQYF TGTGCCAGTACCCTGACAGGGGTGAGCACAGATACGCAGTATTTT
. TRBD2 TRBJ2-7 TRBV12-3/TRBV12-4 CASSLARRGASYEQYF TGTGCCAGCAGTTTAGCGCGGCGGGGGGCCTCCTACGAGCAGTACTTC
. . TRBJ1-4 TRBV7-9 CASSLGAEEKLFF TGTGCCAGCAGCTTAGGGGCAGAAGAAAAACTGTTTTTT
. TRBD2 TRBJ2-1 TRBV5-6 CASSLPGLGSYNEQFF TGTGCCAGCAGCCTCCCGGGACTAGGGTCCTACAATGAGCAGTTCTTC
. . TRBJ2-7 TRBV6-5 CASSCSTGSQSYEQYF TGTGCCAGCAGTTGCTCGACGGGAAGTCAATCCTACGAGCAGTACTTC
. TRBD2 TRBJ2-7 TRBV9 CASSVGLAGGGSYEQYF TGTGCCAGCAGCGTAGGCCTAGCGGGGGGGGGCTCCTACGAGCAGTACTTC
few . TRBJ1-4 TRBV7-9 CASSLEGTGYVNEKLFF TGTGCCAGCAGCTTAGAGGGCACCGGATATGTTAATGAAAAACTGTTTTTT
few . TRBJ1-4 TRBV28 CASREPNEKLFF TGTGCCAGCAGAGAACCTAATGAAAAACTGTTTTTT
. TRBD1 TRBJ1-5 TRBV28 CASSLIRDRGQPQHF TGTGCCAGCAGTTTAATTCGGGACAGGGGTCAGCCCCAGCATTTT
. TRBD1 TRBJ1-5 TRBV7-2 CASRAGQGGQPQHF TGTGCCAGCAGGGCTGGACAGGGGGGTCAGCCCCAGCATTTT
. . TRBJ1-2 TRBV9 CASSVDSRSGPEQSLLSDYGYTF TGTGCCAGCAGCGTAGACTCCCGCTCAGGGCCTGAGCAGTCTCTCCTTAGCGACTATGGCTACACCTTC
. TRBD2 TRBJ2-5 TRBV7-8 CASCSSGGAVGETQYF TGTGCCAGCTGCTCAAGCGGGGGGGCCGTGGGAGAGACCCAGTACTTC
. . TRBJ1-6 TRBV20-1 CSARDPSINSPLHF TGCAGTGCTAGAGATCCGTCCATAAATTCACCCCTCCACTTT
. . TRBJ1-1 TRBV12-3/TRBV12-4 CASSYGSGAFF TGTGCCAGCAGTTACGGGTCGGGAGCTTTCTTT
. . TRBJ2-7 TRBV12-3/TRBV12-4 CASSFSDKLLYEQYF TGTGCCAGCAGTTTCTCGGACAAACTCCTCTACGAGCAGTACTTC
few . TRBJ1-4 TRBV20-1 CSASSHATNEKLFF TGCAGTGCTAGTTCCCACGCAACTAATGAAAAACTGTTTTTT
few TRBD1 TRBJ1-5 TRBV5-1 CASSTGESNQPQHF TGCGCCAGCAGTACAGGGGAGAGCAATCAGCCCCAGCATTTT
few . TRBJ2-3 TRBV4-3 CASSQGGRVTDTQYF TGCGCCAGCAGCCAAGGGGGGCGGGTCACAGATACGCAGTATTTT
few . TRBJ1-5 TRBV6-1 CASSERGQPQHF TGTGCCAGCAGTGAACGGGGACAGCCCCAGCATTTT
. . TRBJ1-1 TRBV7-2 CASSSFMNTEAVF TGTGCCAGCAGCTCATTTATGAACACTGAAGCTGTCTTT
. TRBD1 TRBJ2-1 TRBV24-1 CATSDSDRGHEQFF TGTGCCACCAGTGATTCCGACAGGGGGCATGAGCAGTTCTTC
. TRBD2 TRBJ2-7 TRBV20-1 CSARASGVIYEQYF TGCAGTGCTAGAGCTAGCGGGGTAATCTACGAGCAGTACTTC
. . TRBJ2-1 TRBV29-1 CSVEEGGQGWDEQFF TGCAGCGTTGAAGAGGGAGGCCAGGGGTGGGATGAGCAGTTCTTC
few . TRBJ2-4 TRBV2 CASGIAKNIQYF TGTGCCTCCGGGATAGCCAAAAACATTCAGTACTTC
few TRBD1 TRBJ2-1 TRBV20-1 CSASATGVYSYNEQFF TGCAGTGCTAGTGCGACAGGGGTATATTCCTACAATGAGCAGTTCTTC
. TRBD1 TRBJ2-1 TRBV6-1 CASRTGYGSYNEQFF TGTGCCAGCAGGACAGGGTATGGGTCCTACAATGAGCAGTTCTTC
few TRBD2 TRBJ2-5 TRBV7-8 CASSFGGLRGRETQYF TGTGCCAGCAGCTTCGGGGGACTAAGGGGCCGAGAGACCCAGTACTTC
. . TRBJ2-5 TRBV7-2 CASSLAITGKETQYF TGTGCCAGCAGCCTAGCGATAACAGGGAAAGAGACCCAGTACTTC
. . TRBJ2-6 TRBV19 CASRPDGAGANVLTF TGTGCCAGTAGGCCTGACGGAGCTGGGGCCAACGTCCTGACTTTC
. . TRBJ2-7 TRBV10-3 CAISEVADSYEQYF TGTGCCATCAGTGAAGTGGCAGACTCCTACGAGCAGTACTTC
few . TRBJ2-5 TRBV30 CAWSVTSQTQYF TGTGCCTGGAGTGTGACTAGTCAGACCCAGTACTTC
few . TRBJ2-3 TRBV5-1 CASSSETGRTDTQYF TGCGCCAGCAGCTCGGAGACAGGACGCACAGATACGCAGTATTTT
. . TRBJ2-7 TRBV7-2 CAGSFASYEQYF TGTGCCGGCAGCTTTGCGTCCTACGAGCAGTACTTC
. . TRBJ2-5 TRBV9 CASSVGMVPETQYF TGTGCCAGCAGCGTAGGGATGGTCCCGGAGACCCAGTACTTC
. TRBD1 TRBJ1-2 TRBV7-6 CASSSGQGGFYGYTF TGTGCCAGCAGCTCAGGACAGGGAGGCTTTTATGGCTACACCTTT
. TRBD1 TRBJ1-5 TRBV4-3 CASSQSLQGNQPQHF TGCGCCAGCAGCCAAAGTTTACAGGGGAATCAGCCCCAGCATTTT
few . TRBJ1-2 TRBV28 CASRQGYGYTF TGTGCCAGCAGGCAGGGCTATGGCTACACCTTC